This T cell receptor (beta chain) was obtained from a study of beta chain features in type 1 diabetes (dated by TCRdb to 2017 to 2018). Context from the whole study: Mean age, gender distribution, total cell number and subset yield did not differ between patients and healthy donors. Across all samples, roughly 110,000,000 sorted cells were examined, and cell number per subset correlated strongly with RNA yield. The study compared the TCRB repertoires of sorted circulating CD4+ T cell subsets in recently diagnosed type 1 diabetes patients with those in matched healthy donors. Naive and central memory subsets were obtained from all 30 or so donors, but regulatory and stem cell-like memory subsets were isolated from only 8 patients and roughly 8 healthy donors.

Each donor gave one peripheral blood draw, averaging roughly 120 mL, which was collected into heparinised tubes. Using a panel that included CD45RO, CCR7, CD25, CD127, CD95 and CD27, naive, central memory, regulatory and stem cell-like memory CD4+ T cells were sorted on a BD FACSAria II. All sorted populations exceeded 95% purity. PBMCs were isolated right away by Lymphoprep density gradient centrifugation and were stained directly, without culture. Samples were stained and sorted in pairs, with one healthy donor and one patient per experiment, so that batch effects were minimized. The paper as a whole reports these results and caveats: PCR might favor shorter templates, but patient and control samples were amplified and corrected together, so any skew would affect both groups equally. Only small numbers of individuals were included in the HLA sub-analyses, which left unresolved whether HLA type had any influence on TCRB rearrangement. Sequencing cDNA rather than genomic DNA could over-represent highly expressing activated cells, although activation and CD3 levels did not differ between groups. A moderate but significant shortening of TCRB CDR3 length was observed in type 1 diabetes patients in all four CD4+ subsets. Naive, central memory and regulatory TCRB repertoires appeared to be more similar among patients than among healthy donors. Fewer insertions and more nucleotide deletions at VDJ recombination sites were observed in patients with type 1 diabetes, implying thymic rearrangement abnormalities.

Comments on this clone: Its target antigen remains unknown. Base qualities are not provided; no much larger clone lies one nucleotide away.

The entire amount of isolated RNA was reverse transcribed using the High Capacity cDNA Reverse Transcription Kit, so the sequenced TCRB transcripts were expressed ones. Deep immunoSEQ sequencing was applied to naive, central memory and regulatory T cell samples, giving an average of roughly 3.6 million total reads per sample. After sorted cells were lysed in RLT buffer, RNA was extracted with DNase-treated RNeasy Micro or Mini kits, with the choice depending on cell number. To prevent cross-contamination, each cell subset was processed individually, whereas patient and healthy donor samples were processed jointly. The immunoSEQ multiplex PCR was used to amplify TCRB sequences from cDNA, yielding 87-bp fragments that span the CDR3 region. Sequencing of the amplicons was performed on the Illumina HiSeq platform. In the authors' own workflow: PCR bias was computationally corrected using synthetic template baselines, reads within Hamming distance 2 were collapsed, and singletons that could not be merged were discarded. Reads were aligned to IMGT to assign V, D and J genes, CDR3 length, and insertions or deletions at six rearrangement sites. Within each subset, clonotype counts were normalized to sorted cell number, after which true diversity and Gini coefficients were computed with the tcR R package. Repertoire sharing was quantified using the overlap coefficient calculated on TCRB nucleotide sequences. As a proxy for the pre-selection repertoire, out-of-frame TCRB sequences from naive cells were analyzed. TCRdb holds this immuneACCESS table with in-frame rearrangements only. Some clones are missing; in checked studies, unresolved V genes explain under half, and the rest has no known cause. V, J and clone size reflect that table, while D and trimming were determined from the DNA. A total of 200,000 to 250,000 clones appear in this sample, over 9.5% of them only once. Approximately 0.035% of the sample is taken by the ten largest.

For this chain, trimming is 5 bases at the V end and 2 bases at the J end, and the number of junction bases without a gene match is 3. For CDR1 and CDR2, the germline V gene (reference sequence) lists SEHNR and FQNEAQ. From cysteine to phenylalanine, the CDR3 is 15 amino acids long. Only the CDR3 part of the read is kept: 45 bases, read in frame from the first base. Sequenced input: naive CD4+ T cells from blood. What this sample's cell subset or site label stands for: true naive CD4+ T cells. This clonotype was sampled from a woman aged 18 to 35 in good health. The chain is encoded by TRBV7-9 joined to TRBJ2-1, with 10 bases in between that match TRBD2. The DNA sequence is TGTGCCAGCAGCCAGAGCGGGGGGGCCTACAATGAGCAGTTCTTC. Translation gives CASSQSGGAYNEQFF.